This entry lists 32 T cell receptor beta chains sequenced from one sample in a study of CXCR3-negative and CXCR3-positive naive CD8 T cells. 5' RACE that incorporated UMI labels was used to prepare the TRB cDNA libraries. One entry per CDR3 protein, without DNA, is what TCRdb gives after re-calling the 5' RACE reads. Its table lists under 65,000 distinct CDR3 sequences. The specimen sequenced was memory CD8+ T cells from blood. The origin of the receptors is a human donor in good health. Some clones in this sample may be carry-over from other donors' samples.

The chain uses TRBV2 and TRBJ2-5; the D call of TRBD1 rests on TCRdb alone, since no DNA is present to check it. Germline V gene lookup returns CDR1 SNHLY and CDR2 FYNNEI. The CDR3 contains 17 residues. CDR3: CASSEALDRGWGETQYF.

The V and J genes are TRBV2 and TRBJ2-3; TCRdb proposes TRBD2, but this gene call is untestable without DNA. This CDR3 region has 13 residues. Germline V gives CDR1 SNHLY, CDR2 FYNNEI. The CDR3 protein is CARTSGATDTQYF.

V is TRBV28 and J is TRBJ1-5; TCRdb indicates TRBD1, and absent DNA this call remains unverified. Germline loops: CDR1 MDHEN, CDR2 SYDVKM. The CDR3 consists of 15 residues. The CDR3 loop reads CASRPRQGSNQPQHF.

The chain carries TRBV6-4 and TRBJ2-1; as DNA is missing, the TRBD1 call by TCRdb cannot be tested. This CDR3 contains 15 residues. Germline V gives CDR1 MRHNA, CDR2 SNTAGT. CDR3 in amino acids: CASSRGGNSYNEQFF.

The rearrangement links TRBV20-1 to TRBJ2-7; TCRdb names TRBD1, which stays unverified in the absence of DNA. This CDR3 has 13 amino acids. Germline CDR1 DFQATT, CDR2 SNEGSKA (reference sequence). The CDR3 spells CSARPGTDYEQYF.

The chain carries TRBV21-1 and TRBJ2-7; TCRdb calls TRBD2, which cannot be checked without DNA. TRBV21-1 is given as a pseudogene. The CDR3 is 17 residues long. The CDR3 loop reads CASSSRGRLAAPYEQYF.

The chain carries TRBV7-9 and TRBJ1-6; there is no DNA to check the TCRdb D call of TRBD1. This CDR3 is 15 amino acids long. Germline V CDR1 and CDR2: SEHNR, FQNEAQ (reference sequence). The CDR3 protein is CASSFRDRDEAPLHF.

V and J are TRBV18 and TRBJ2-1; as DNA is missing, the TRBD1 call by TCRdb cannot be tested. The CDR3 is made up of 13 amino acids. The germline CDR1 and CDR2 sequences are KGHSH and LQKENI. This CDR3 reads CASSPGQGAEQFF.

J is TRBJ2-5 and V is TRBV10-1; TCRdb calls TRBD2, which cannot be checked without DNA. Germline CDR1 reads WNHNN; CDR2 reads SYGVQD (reference sequence). This CDR3 contains 17 residues. CDR3 sequence reads: CASSESGGSGELETQYF.

The CDR3 sequence is CASSSAVGQFF. The chain couples TRBV5-6 to TRBJ2-1. This CDR3 contains 11 residues. Germline CDR1 reads SGHDT; CDR2 reads YYEEEE.

The chain combines TRBV13 with TRBJ2-7; the D gene TCRdb calls, TRBD1, cannot be checked with no DNA. The CDR3 sequence is 15 residues long. Germline V lookup: CDR1 PRHDT, CDR2 FYEKMQ (reference sequence). CDR3 region: CASSSPQQGTYEQYF.

The rearrangement joins TRBV6-2 or TRBV6-3 to TRBJ1-1; TCRdb lists TRBD1, though no DNA is available to test this call. The germline V gene has CDR1 MNHEY and CDR2 SVGEGT. This CDR3 is 14 amino acids long. The CDR3 protein is CASRMTGGNTEAFF.

The chain's CDR3 is CSVEGTSGVDYNEQFF. The chain is built from TRBV29-1 and TRBJ2-1; TCRdb names TRBD2, which stays unverified in the absence of DNA. The CDR3 runs to 16 residues. Germline CDR1 and CDR2: SQVTM and ANQGSEA.

The chain has TRBV29-1 and TRBJ2-5; the TRBD1 assignment by TCRdb is unverifiable without DNA. Germline CDR1 is SQVTM and CDR2 is ANQGSEA. The CDR3 loop spans 16 amino acids. The CDR3 spells CSVGARNRRSQETQYF.

The chain couples TRBV12-3 or TRBV12-4 to TRBJ2-7. The CDR3 sequence is 15 residues long. The CDR3 here is CASSLYGQDVNEQYF.

This chain uses TRBV2 with TRBJ2-1; TCRdb indicates TRBD1, and absent DNA this call remains unverified. The CDR3 totals 15 residues. CDR1 and CDR2 from the germline V gene are SNHLY and FYNNEI. CDR3 in amino acids: CASSEPGMLFNEQFF.

This chain links TRBV5-6 with TRBJ2-7; TCRdb designates TRBD2, a call that cannot be tested without DNA. Germline CDR1 SGHDT, CDR2 YYEEEE. This CDR3 contains 15 residues. CDR3 loop: CASSSTSGRVYEQYF.

The J gene is TRBJ2-7, the V gene TRBV20-1; TCRdb's assignment of TRBD2 cannot be checked, as there is no DNA. Germline lookup yields CDR1 DFQATT and CDR2 SNEGSKA (reference sequence). The CDR3 length is 15 residues. Here the CDR3 reads CSARDLAGLLYEQYF.

The gene calls are TRBV6-2 or TRBV6-3 and TRBJ2-7. The CDR3 runs to 13 residues. Per germline, CDR1 MNHEY and CDR2 SVGEGT. CDR3 residues: CASRPTGDYEQYF.

This chain uses TRBV7-9 with TRBJ2-1; the TCRdb D gene call, TRBD2, has no DNA to confirm it. Germline V gene sequence: CDR1 SEHNR, CDR2 FQNEAQ (reference sequence). The CDR3 covers 16 residues. The CDR3: CASSPREGDPYNEQFF.

The V gene is TRBV6-5, the J gene TRBJ2-1; TCRdb lists TRBD1, though no DNA is available to test this call. Germline CDR1 and CDR2: MNHEY and SVGAGI. CDR3 size: 16 residues. This CDR3 is CASSYSQGDSIDEQFF.

CDR3 protein: CASGTGIGETQYF. The chain links TRBV5-1 to TRBJ2-5; with no DNA, the TCRdb D assignment of TRBD1 cannot be verified. This CDR3 comprises 13 residues. CDR1 is SGHRS and CDR2 is YFSETQ in the germline V gene. The full variable domain, in which reference TRBV5-1 and TRBJ2-5 provide the parts outside the CDR3, is KAGVTQTPRYLIKTRGQQVTLSCSPISGHRSVSWYQQTPGQGLQFLFEYFSETQRNKGNFPGRFSGRQFSNSRSEMNVSTLELGDSALYLCASGTGIGETQYFGPGTRLLVL.

This CDR3 reads CASSFYGQGGINEQFF. This rearrangement joins TRBV28 to TRBJ2-1; no DNA is available, so the TRBD1 call from TCRdb remains unchecked. Germline-derived CDR1 and CDR2 are MDHEN and SYDVKM. This CDR3 is 16 amino acids long.

The CDR3 is CSVTDQKIGETQYF. This sequence joins TRBV29-1 and TRBJ2-5. CDR1 is SQVTM and CDR2 is ANQGSEA in the germline V gene. The CDR3 has 14 residues.

V usage is TRBV27 and J usage is TRBJ1-2; no DNA is available, so the TRBD1 call from TCRdb remains unchecked. CDR1 and CDR2 (germline): MNHEY, SMNVEV (reference sequence). There are 17 residues in the CDR3. The CDR3 region is CASSLRPGQGPLSGYTF.

The chain is built from TRBV29-1 and TRBJ2-1; there is no DNA to check the TCRdb D call of TRBD2. Germline V gene sequence: CDR1 SQVTM, CDR2 ANQGSEA. The CDR3 totals 17 residues. The CDR3 sequence is CSVVVLRRAGGNNEQFF.

The chain recombines TRBV9 with TRBJ2-3; TCRdb names TRBD2, which stays unverified in the absence of DNA. The germline V gene has CDR1 SGDLS and CDR2 YYNGEE. The CDR3 sequence is 15 residues long. CDR3 in amino acids: CASSVEAALGDTQYF.

CDR3 sequence reads: CSVERTGDRTDTQYF. The chain is built from TRBV29-1 and TRBJ2-3; TCRdb gives TRBD1 as the D gene, but with no DNA this cannot be confirmed. The CDR3 has 15 amino acids. CDR1 and CDR2 (germline): SQVTM, ANQGSEA.

The J gene is TRBJ1-2, the V gene TRBV10-3; absent DNA, TCRdb's TRBD1 call cannot be checked. CDR3 size: 16 residues. CDR1 and CDR2 from the germline V gene are ENHRY and SYGVKD. The CDR3 reads CAISEEGVRENYGYTF.

V is TRBV14 and J is TRBJ2-7; TCRdb outputs TRBD2, but without DNA this stays unchecked. This CDR3 has 14 amino acids. Germline CDR1 is SGHDN and CDR2 is FVKESK. CDR3 protein: CASSQLDRLWEQYF.

The rearrangement joins TRBV3-1 to TRBJ1-2; TCRdb designates TRBD1, a call that cannot be tested without DNA. This CDR3 contains 14 residues. Germline loops: CDR1 LGHDT, CDR2 YNNKEL (reference sequence). The CDR3 spells CASSPPGPARGYTF. Full variable domain (outside the CDR3, taken from reference TRBV3-1 and TRBJ1-2): DTAVSQTPKYLVTQMGNDKSIKCEQNLGHDTMYWYKQDSKKFLKIMFSYNNKELIINETVPNRFSPKSPDKAHLNLHINSLELGDSAVYFCASSPPGPARGYTFGSGTRLTVV.

The chain couples TRBV7-8 to TRBJ1-6. In germline, CDR1 is SGHVS, CDR2 FQNEAQ. The CDR3 consists of 13 residues. The CDR3 loop is CASSLGLNSPLHF.